This TCR beta chain is drawn from a study of T cell changes during pregnancy in multiple sclerosis. The CDR3 loop spans 15 amino acids. CDR1 and CDR2 from the germline V gene are SGHAT and FQNNGV. Trimming removed 0 bases at V and 3 bases at J, with 12 bases between. The assay was immunoSEQ multiplex PCR, and TCRdb's table has in-frame clones only and misses some. The repertoire holds 25,000 to 30,000 clones, with approximately 90% as singletons. The starting material was CD8+ T cells from peripheral blood mononuclear cells, obtained before pregnancy. The sequence derives from a female donor with multiple sclerosis, enrolled in a pregnancy study. V and J are TRBV11-2 and TRBJ2-7, with a weak D call TRBD1 (5 bases). CDR3 nucleotides: TGTGCCAGCAGCTTAGAGTGGGGCGAGAACTACGAGCAGTACTTC. Translated, it gives CASSLEWGENYEQYF.